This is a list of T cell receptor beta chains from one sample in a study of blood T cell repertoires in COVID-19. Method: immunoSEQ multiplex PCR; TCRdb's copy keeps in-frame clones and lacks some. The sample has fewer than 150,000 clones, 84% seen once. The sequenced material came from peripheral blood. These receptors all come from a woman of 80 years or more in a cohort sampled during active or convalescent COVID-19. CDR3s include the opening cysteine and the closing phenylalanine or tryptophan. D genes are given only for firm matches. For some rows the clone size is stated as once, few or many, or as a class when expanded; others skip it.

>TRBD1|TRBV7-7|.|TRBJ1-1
CASSLVRGPGLDTEAFF
TGTGCCAGCAGCTTAGTTAGGGGGCCAGGGCTGGACACTGAAGCTTTCTTT
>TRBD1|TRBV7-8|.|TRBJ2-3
CASGPGTGTDTQYF
TGTGCCAGCGGGCCCGGGACAGGCACAGATACGCAGTATTTT
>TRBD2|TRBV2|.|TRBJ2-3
CASRRTSGGTDTQYF
TGTGCCAGCAGGAGGACTAGCGGGGGGACAGATACGCAGTATTTT
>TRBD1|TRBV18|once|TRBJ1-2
CASSTDRGTIYGYTF
TGTGCCAGCTCAACGGACAGGGGGACGATCTATGGCTACACCTTC
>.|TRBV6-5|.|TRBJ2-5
CASGHQGTQYF
TGTGCCAGCGGGCATCAGGGGACCCAGTACTTC
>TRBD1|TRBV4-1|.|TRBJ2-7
CASSQVLLGQRGPGDYEQYF
TGCGCCAGCAGCCAAGTCCTCTTGGGACAGAGGGGACCGGGCGACTACGAGCAGTACTTC
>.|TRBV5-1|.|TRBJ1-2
CASSSLVQAGVSGYTF
TGCGCCAGCAGCTCCCTGGTCCAGGCGGGGGTTTCTGGCTACACCTTC
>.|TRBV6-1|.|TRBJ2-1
CASSEPSNEQFF
TGTGCCAGCAGTGAACCCTCCAATGAGCAGTTCTTC
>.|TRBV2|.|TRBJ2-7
CASRGTGDTSYEQYF
TGTGCCAGCAGGGGAACGGGAGACACATCCTACGAGCAGTACTTC
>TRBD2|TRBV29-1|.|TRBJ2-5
CSVGRTSQRGETQYF
TGCAGCGTTGGCCGGACTAGTCAAAGGGGAGAGACCCAGTACTTC